This T cell receptor (beta chain) was obtained from a study of T cells after posttransplantation cyclophosphamide (dated by TCRdb to about 2016). Regarding the complete study: T cell repertoire reconstitution was tracked by TRB sequencing after myeloablative bone marrow transplantation in which posttransplantation cyclophosphamide was used as GVHD prophylaxis. Samples from 30 to 45 PTCy-treated patients and some 16 related bone marrow donors of those patients were subjected to antigen receptor sequencing. Public TRB sequences were compared against a database of over 3,000 sequences linked to responses to pathogens, tumor antigens, self-antigens and alloantigens. Because TRA and TRB clonality were tightly correlated in fewer than ten samples, subsequent TCR analyses were focused on TRB only. TRB sequencing was performed on blood from all 34 PTCy patients with 1-year posttransplant specimens. In 3 patients, TRB sequencing was also performed on up to about 3 more blood samples taken 2 to 5.2 years after transplant, and in several patients, pretransplant blood was also TRB-sequenced. Points the paper makes about the study in general: The TRB repertoires of T cells infiltrating skin or the GI tract showed only limited overlap with the TRB repertoires found in blood. Across over 40 patients, TRB clonality was highly associated with recipient CMV seropositivity and CMV reactivation, and diversity in PTCy patients was similar to diversity in CNI/methotrexate controls. At 1-2 months, donor-recipient similarity was low but rose over the first year, and the later blood repertoires were often dominated by donor CD8+ memory clones.

Genomic DNA was the input for TRB sequencing, which was run either with the immunoSEQ assay at survey resolution or with the hsTCRB kit. In the source study's methods: The immunoSEQ software was used for initial read processing, and the LymphoSeq R package was used for repertoire analyses. Clonality was calculated as 1 minus normalized Shannon entropy, and the Gini coefficient was also calculated for each TRB dataset. To infer phenotypes in unsorted samples, TRB sequences from sorted subsets of the recipient or donor were mapped onto unsorted samples from the same recipient. TCRdb obtained this table from immuneACCESS and retained in-frame rearrangements with V and J assigned. These tables miss some clones; where compared with another copy, unresolved V genes account for less than half of the shortfall, and the remainder is unexplained. V and J calls and clone size follow that table, whereas D and trimming were derived from the DNA. The sample has 11,000 or so clones on record, just over 90% of them singletons. The top ten clones comprise approximately 3.8% of the sample.

This clone was observed a few times. The specificity of this receptor is unknown. No base qualities exist here, and no much larger clone lies one base off it. The CDR3 sequence holds 13 residues, the cysteine and phenylalanine included. The sequence is cut down to CDR3 DNA, 39 bases in frame from base 1. From the germline V gene, CDR1 is ENHRY and CDR2 is SYGVKD. V is shortened by 2 bases, J by 2 bases, and the region joining them spans 7 bases. What this sample's treatment or condition label stands for: high-dose cyclophosphamide on days +3 and +4 as single-agent GVHD prophylaxis. PTCy patients received busulfan and fludarabine conditioning, a related or unrelated marrow graft, and cyclophosphamide on days +3 and +4. PTCy-treated patients were drawn from a prospective multi-institutional clinical trial. Mononuclear cells from peripheral blood and bone marrow were separated by Ficoll-Hypaque density centrifugation and then cryopreserved.

This material consisted of PBMCs, taken after allogeneic stem cell transplant with posttransplant cyclophosphamide. This receptor was identified in a female patient between 25 and 45 years old who received an allogeneic stem cell transplant from an unrelated donor, was CMV-positive, and had no GVHD. After a transplant, the donor of the graft may account for some T cells. The V gene is TRBV10-3 and the J gene is TRBJ2-7; the D gene identity is not certain. The DNA is as follows: TGTGCCATCAGTGAGCCGACACCCTACGAGCAGTACTTC. Its translation reads: CAISEPTPYEQYF.